This T cell receptor beta chain is from a study of human T cells and chemical hapten exposure. As for the study in general: Patients, largely female, had alopecia areata, totalis or universalis. Study-level results: Counts of TCRs above 1 in 1000 frequency stayed unchanged with DPC sensitization.

V lost 5 bases to trimming and J lost 2 bases, with 12 bases between them. Germline values: CDR1 LNHDA, CDR2 SQIVND (reference sequence). This CDR3 has 14 amino acids. The library gave individual cDNA molecules unique molecular identifiers. MiXCR, run by TCRdb on the RACE reads, gives a single entry per CDR3 protein. The sample has tens of thousands of distinct CDR3 sequences; around 10% are singletons. About this clonotype: No antigen is known for it.

This sample's time point: patch test 1, 2 weeks after DPC sensitization. Sample treatment: therapeutic diphenylcyclopropenone sensitization with weekly scalp DPC. Blood was drawn before each patch test was applied. The starting material was whole blood, obtained in connection with sensitization to the hapten diphenylcyclopropenone (DPC). The chain has TRBV19 and TRBJ1-2; D remains unclear. The source of this sequence is a woman between 40 and 55 years old with alopecia areata. Some clones in this sample may be carry-over from other donors' samples. DNA for the CDR3: TGTGCCAGTAGTGCTCAGCGACGCAACTATGGCTACACCTTC. Translation: CASSAQRRNYGYTF.